The 14 T cell receptor beta chains below were found in one sample sequenced in a study of vaccination effects on CD4 cells after COVID-19 (dated by TCRdb to between 2022 and 2023). These receptors have no identified antigens. The library relied on the immunoSEQ multiplex PCR assay. TCRdb carries this immuneACCESS record with in-frame sequences only. Its versions omit some clonotypes, under half of them owing to an unresolved V gene in the studies checked, with the rest unexplained. Recorded for this sample are some 68,000 clones; approximately 70% of them occurred a single time. The top ten hold approximately 4% of the sample. In the ViraFEST assay, PBMC were stimulated with viral peptide pools, and antigen-specific CD4+ T cell clonotypes were then identified by expansion using TCR sequencing. After 10 days of culture, CD4+ T cells were isolated with the EasySep CD4+ T cell isolation kit. Negative nucleocapsid antibody results before and after vaccination confirmed that the healthy vaccine recipients had no prior SARS-CoV-2 infection.

The starting material was CD4+ T cells from PBMCs cultured with HCoV-OC43 spike peptides, obtained before COVID-19 vaccination. The cell subset or site label for this specimen denotes: HCoV-OC43 spike overlapping peptide pool stimulation. The receptor source for this set is a human donor who received a COVID-19 vaccine.

The chain combines TRBV2 with TRBJ2-3; D is possibly TRBD1 (6 bases). The CDR3 is made up of 12 amino acids. V was pared by 4 bases and J by 5 bases, with 7 bases between. Germline assignment: CDR1 SNHLY and CDR2 FYNNEI. CDR3: CASSVGGDTQYF. The CDR3 region has the DNA TGTGCCAGCAGTGTAGGGGGAGATACGCAGTATTTT.

This chain connects TRBV5-5 to TRBJ2-2; 12 nucleotides agree with TRBD2. From germline, CDR1 is SGHKS and CDR2 YYEKEE (reference sequence). The CDR3 contains 16 residues. V dropped 4 bases and J dropped 7; count of bases not matched to a gene: 8. The CDR3 DNA is TGTGCCAGCAGCCGATCTAGCGGGGGGGCCGGCGGGGAGCTGTTTTTT. Translation: CASSRSSGGAGGELFF. Based on the CDR3 plus reference TRBV5-5 and TRBJ2-2, the full variable domain is DAGVTQSPTHLIKTRGQQVTLRCSPISGHKSVSWYQQVLGQGPQFIFQYYEKEERGRGNFPDRFSARQFPNYSSELNVNALLLGDSALYLCASSRSSGGAGGELFFGEGSRLTVL.

This clone appeared a few times. The chain has TRBV10-3 and TRBJ2-5; D might be TRBD1 (6 bases). There are 13 residues in the CDR3. Germline CDR1 ENHRY, CDR2 SYGVKD. V was clipped by 2 bases and J by 7 bases, with 11 bases between them. The CDR3 bases are TGTGCCATCAGTGAGGGGCAGGGGCGGACCCAGTACTTC. This translates into CAISEGQGRTQYF.

V and J are TRBV2 and TRBJ2-2, with 8 bases that match TRBD2. The CDR3 has 15 amino acids. Per the germline V gene, CDR1 is SNHLY and CDR2 is FYNNEI. Trimming removed 8 bases from V and 0 bases from J; junction bases left unmatched: 5. The chain's CDR3 is CASRLLAANTGELFF. The CDR3 nucleotides read TGTGCCAGCCGCCTACTAGCGGCGAACACCGGGGAGCTGTTTTTT.

The chain carries TRBV18 and TRBJ2-6, with a tentative D call TRBD1 (5 bases). CDR1 KGHSH and CDR2 LQKENI come from the germline V gene. The CDR3 has 15 residues. V was trimmed by 3 bases and J by 1 base, leaving 7 bases between them. The CDR3 loop reads CASSPQGSGANVLTF. The DNA of the CDR3 is TGTGCCAGCTCACCTCAGGGTTCTGGGGCCAACGTCCTGACTTTC.

This chain joins TRBV7-9 and TRBJ1-3; tentative D call: TRBD1 (6 bases). The CDR3 extends over 15 amino acids. Germline values: CDR1 SEHNR, CDR2 FQNEAQ (reference sequence). V was shortened by 5 bases and J by 0 bases, with 11 bases between the two germline ends. CDR3 residues: CASSRDRSSGNTIYF. CDR3 coding DNA: TGTGCCAGCAGCAGAGACAGGAGCTCTGGAAACACCATATATTTT.

This chain links TRBV19 with TRBJ1-1; a weak D match, TRBD1 (5 bases). The CDR3 extends over 17 amino acids. Germline CDR1 is LNHDA and CDR2 is SQIVND (reference sequence). Trimming removed 7 bases from V and 4 bases from J, with 25 bases in between. As DNA, the CDR3 is TGTGCCAGTACCCCTAGCGGGGGTCGTCTGGCTCGCACTGAAGCTTTCTTT. Translating gives CASTPSGGRLARTEAFF.

The chain employs TRBV30 and TRBJ1-1; tentative D call: TRBD1 (5 bases). The CDR3 length is 11 residues. Germline V gene lookup returns CDR1 GTSNPN and CDR2 SVGIG (reference sequence). Between the trimmed V and J ends, which lost 8 bases and 6 bases, there was a span of 13 bases. The CDR3 loop is CASHRDAEAFF. The DNA for the CDR3 is TGTGCCAGTCACCGGGACGCTGAAGCTTTCTTT.

The V gene is TRBV3-1 (or the pseudogene TRBV3-2), the J gene TRBJ2-1, with TRBD1 matching 10 bases. The V segment lost 4 bases and the J segment 5 bases; nucleotides outside the gene matches: 5. CDR3 length: 15 amino acids. From germline, CDR1 is LGHDT and CDR2 YNNKEL (reference sequence). This chain's CDR3 is CASSRGQGGHNEQFF. The DNA for the CDR3 is TGTGCCAGCAGCCGCGGACAGGGGGGTCACAATGAGCAGTTCTTC.

The V and J genes are TRBV19 and TRBJ2-5; 7 nucleotides align to TRBD2. The CDR3 runs to 15 residues. Losses at the gene ends were 3 bases for V and 0 bases for J; bases not matched to a gene: 4. CDR1 LNHDA and CDR2 SQIVND come from the germline V gene (reference sequence). The CDR3 DNA reads TGTGCCAGTAGTATGGGGGGGGAGTACCAAGAGACCCAGTACTTC. This translates into CASSMGGEYQETQYF.

The chain employs TRBV19 and TRBJ1-2; perhaps TRBD1 as D (5 bases). The CDR3 consists of 15 residues. V shed 6 bases and J shed 4 bases, with 18 bases lying between them. Germline values: CDR1 LNHDA, CDR2 SQIVND (reference sequence). The CDR3 nucleotides read TGTGCCAGTAGGCGGACGCAGGGAATCGGCTATGGCTACACCTTC. Translating it yields CASRRTQGIGYGYTF.

Only a few counts were recorded for this clone. Other DNA sequences of this sample code for an identical CDR3. V gene TRBV6-5 combines with J gene TRBJ2-2; no clear D gene. CDR3 size: 14 residues. Trimming removed 7 bases from V and 0 bases from J, with 9 bases in between. CDR1 and CDR2 from the germline V gene are MNHEY and SVGAGI. CDR3 sequence: CASKGLANTGELFF. DNA for the CDR3: TGTGCCAGCAAAGGTTTAGCGAACACCGGGGAGCTGTTTTTT.

The chain joins TRBV7-8 to TRBJ1-1; 8 bases match TRBD1. This CDR3 has 17 residues. Germline loops: CDR1 SGHVS, CDR2 FQNEAQ. V lost 5 bases and J lost 0; bases outside the gene matches: 11. The CDR3 DNA sequence: TGTGCCAGCAGCCCGCTTTTGGGACAGGCCATGAACACTGAAGCTTTCTTT. It translates to CASSPLLGQAMNTEAFF.

This chain uses TRBV10-3 with TRBJ2-5; TRBD1 matches 10 bases. CDR1 and CDR2 (germline): ENHRY, SYGVKD. The CDR3 has 17 amino acids. J was trimmed by 4 bases and V by 3 bases; bases with no gene match: 11. As DNA, the CDR3 is TGTGCCATCAGTGACTTTCGGGAGACAGGGGGCCGAGAGACCCAGTACTTC. This gives the protein CAISDFRETGGRETQYF.